The clone carrying this T cell receptor beta chain was found once. Its matching antigen is unknown. Replicate PCRs for sorted subsets used roughly 200 ng DNA; this equaled around 28,000 T cell genomes. Clones were read by immunoSEQ multiplex PCR, and TCRdb kept only the in-frame ones, dropping some. The sample carries 1.4 million or so clones, approximately 98.5% recorded once. The data derive from a study of shared clonotypes between healthy human individuals. Broader study findings: Sorted-subset samples were not fully sequenced, rarefaction indicated. Naive subsets tended to show greater estimated richness than memory subsets. Non-shared clonotypes displayed generation probabilities falling below those of clonotypes present in all four donors.

V lost 10 bases and J 1 base, leaving 11 bases between the germline ends. Germline CDR1 and CDR2: WNHNN and SYGVQD (reference sequence). The CDR3 is 12 amino acids. The clonotype was recovered from a man aged 25 to 40 in good health. This sequence joins TRBV10-1 and TRBJ2-7, with D perhaps TRBD2 (6 bases). The source material was naive CD4+ T cells sorted from blood. As for subset: CD45RA+ positively selected. The CDR3: CATSRGSYEQYF. The CDR3 DNA sequence: TGCGCCACCTCCCGGGGGTCCTACGAGCAGTACTTC.